The 24 T cell receptor beta chains listed next were all sequenced from one sample in a study of cytomegalovirus exposure and HLA in healthy donors. The PCR contained 60 Vbeta and 13 Jbeta primers. Only in-frame clones appear in the TCRdb table, and some are missing; sequencing was by immunoSEQ multiplex PCR. This sample yields around 150,000 clones, of which about four fifths are seen a single time; 7% to 9% belongs to the top ten. The material sequenced was PBMCs. These TCRs come from a male donor in good health and CMV-seropositive.

This clone was picked up a small number of times. This chain joins TRBV28 and TRBJ1-1, with D possibly being TRBD1 (5 bases). CDR3 length: 12 residues. CDR1 is MDHEN, CDR2 SYDVKM, per germline. Trimming shortened V by 6 bases and J by 4 bases, and 9 bases separated the two germline ends. The DNA of the CDR3 is TGTGCCAGCAGCAGGGTCGGCACTGAAGCTTTCTTT. This encodes CASSRVGTEAFF.

The gene calls are TRBV27 and TRBJ2-7, with a possible D match to TRBD2 (5 bases). Germline assignment: CDR1 MNHEY and CDR2 SMNVEV (reference sequence). The CDR3 runs 12 residues. V lost 11 bases and J lost 1, with 12 bases in between. CDR3 in DNA: TGTGCCGCCGGGTGGAGGTCCTACGAGCAGTACTTC. Residues: CAAGWRSYEQYF.

The chain carries TRBV27 and TRBJ1-2; 7 positions agree with TRBD1. Germline values: CDR1 MNHEY, CDR2 SMNVEV (reference sequence). V dropped 3 bases and J dropped 5; count of bases not matched to a gene: 15. The CDR3 is 17 amino acids. The DNA for the CDR3 is TGTGCCAGCAGTTTCCAGCCTCGCACGACAGGGTTGTATGGCTACACCTTC. Translating it yields CASSFQPRTTGLYGYTF.

V is TRBV11-2 and J is TRBJ1-2; the D gene is possibly TRBD1 (5 bases). Trimming took 11 bases from V and 1 from J, leaving 11 bases between them. The germline V gene has CDR1 SGHAT and CDR2 FQNNGV. This CDR3 is built from 12 residues. The CDR3 sequence: CASTGDNYGYTF. CDR3 DNA sequence: TGTGCCTCCACGGGGGATAACTATGGCTACACCTTC.

The chain carries TRBV5-1 and TRBJ2-1, with TRBD2 matching 7 bases. Germline loops: CDR1 SGHRS, CDR2 YFSETQ. The length of the CDR3 is 14 residues. The junction had 8 bases not matched to a gene; V was cut back by 6 bases and J by 5 bases. The CDR3 reads CASMLTSPNNEQFF. The CDR3 bases are TGCGCCAGCATGCTGACTAGCCCTAACAATGAGCAGTTCTTC. Drawing the rest from reference TRBV5-1 and TRBJ2-1, the complete variable domain is KAGVTQTPRYLIKTRGQQVTLSCSPISGHRSVSWYQQTPGQGLQFLFEYFSETQRNKGNFPGRFSGRQFSNSRSEMNVSTLELGDSALYLCASMLTSPNNEQFFGPGTRLTVL.

The chain is built from TRBV9 and TRBJ2-3; TRBD2 matches at 10 bases. The CDR3 runs 14 residues. V was clipped by 3 bases and J by 5 bases; unmatched bases: 3. Germline V gene sequence: CDR1 SGDLS, CDR2 YYNGEE. The CDR3 DNA reads as TGTGCCAGCAGCGATCGGACTAGCGGAGATACGCAGTATTTT. Protein sequence: CASSDRTSGDTQYF.

This sequence joins TRBV9 and TRBJ2-1; TRBD2 agrees at 13 bases. This CDR3 comprises 18 residues. The trim removed 0 bases at V and 4 bases at J, leaving 7 bases unmatched. Germline CDR1 SGDLS, CDR2 YYNGEE. CDR3 coding DNA: TGTGCCAGCAGCGTAGAGAGGATGACTAGCGGGGGGTACAATGAGCAGTTCTTC. This translates into CASSVERMTSGGYNEQFF.

The chain uses TRBV11-2 and TRBJ1-4, with 8 bases matching TRBD1. Germline lookup yields CDR1 SGHAT and CDR2 FQNNGV. CDR3 size: 13 residues. J lost 5 bases, V lost 10 bases, and 6 bases had no gene match. Written as DNA, the CDR3 is TGTGCCACCCGCAGGGGGCTAAATGAAAAACTGTTTTTT. Encoded protein: CATRRGLNEKLFF.

The chain couples TRBV5-1 to TRBJ2-5; TRBD1 matches 9 bases. V lost 4 bases and J lost 1; bases outside the gene matches: 5. Germline V CDR1 and CDR2: SGHRS, YFSETQ. CDR3 size: 15 residues. CDR3 sequence reads: CASSDPQGAQETQYF. The CDR3 bases are TGCGCCAGCAGCGACCCACAGGGGGCCCAAGAGACCCAGTACTTC.

The chain employs TRBV6-1 and TRBJ2-7; perhaps D is TRBD1 or TRBD2 (5 bases each). CDR1 and CDR2 (germline): MNHNS, SASEGT. The V gene lost 8 bases and the J gene lost 2 bases, with 22 bases spanning the gap. This CDR3 is 16 amino acids long. The CDR3 region is CASGEGAGFIAYEQYF. CDR3 sequence (DNA): TGTGCCAGCGGGGAAGGGGCGGGTTTTATAGCCTACGAGCAGTACTTC.

V and J are TRBV7-7 and TRBJ2-3; D is uncertain. The CDR3 covers 13 residues. Germline V gene lookup returns CDR1 SSHAT and CDR2 FNYEAQ (reference sequence). The V and J ends lost 1 base and 10 bases respectively, with 12 bases between them. The CDR3 reads CASSLGAAQAQYF. Written as DNA, the CDR3 is TGTGCCAGCAGCTTAGGGGCAGCCCAAGCGCAGTATTTT.

The chain has TRBV27 and TRBJ2-1, with 7 bases fitting TRBD1. The CDR3 consists of 14 residues. Germline values: CDR1 MNHEY, CDR2 SMNVEV (reference sequence). The V segment lost 5 bases and the J segment 3 bases; nucleotides outside the gene matches: 4. CDR3 amino acids: CASSARDSYNEQFF. CDR3 nucleotide sequence: TGTGCCAGCAGTGCACGGGACAGCTACAATGAGCAGTTCTTC.

The DNA for the CDR3 is TGTGCCAGCATCTCCCGGGGGTCCGGGGACACTGAAGCTTTCTTT. This gives the protein CASISRGSGDTEAFF. The genes are TRBV6-6 and TRBJ1-1, with D tentatively TRBD1 (5 bases). The V end lost 7 bases, the J end lost 3 bases, and 18 bases lay between the germline ends. The CDR3 contains 15 residues. The germline CDR1 and CDR2 sequences are MNHNY and SVGAGI (reference sequence).

This clone has only a few counts. The chain recombines TRBV5-1 with TRBJ1-1; D gene ambiguous. From germline, CDR1 is SGHRS and CDR2 YFSETQ. V was cut by 5 bases and J by 1 base, with 3 bases left in between. The CDR3 totals 11 residues. The CDR3 DNA sequence: TGCGCCAGCAGGCGGAACACTGAAGCTTTCTTT. Translating gives CASRRNTEAFF.

V gene TRBV5-1 combines with J gene TRBJ2-3; 11 positions agree with TRBD2. CDR1 is SGHRS, CDR2 YFSETQ, per germline. The trim removed 4 bases at V and 3 bases at J, leaving 4 bases unmatched. CDR3 length: 15 residues. This chain's CDR3 is CASSLAGGGTDTQYF. The CDR3 region has the DNA TGCGCCAGCAGCCTAGCGGGGGGCGGGACAGATACGCAGTATTTT.

This chain uses TRBV9 with TRBJ1-1; no reliable D call. V lost 4 bases and J lost 6, with 13 bases in between. The CDR3 is 13 residues long. CDR1 and CDR2 (germline): SGDLS, YYNGEE. CDR3 region: CASSPIPGAEAFF. Here the CDR3 DNA reads TGTGCCAGCAGCCCAATTCCCGGGGCTGAAGCTTTCTTT. Full variable domain (remainder filled in from reference TRBV9 and TRBJ1-1): DSGVTQTPKHLITATGQRVTLRCSPRSGDLSVYWYQQSLDQGLQFLIQYYNGEERAKGNILERFSAQQFPDLHSELNLSSLELGDSALYFCASSPIPGAEAFFGQGTRLTVV.

The count of this clone is one. The rearrangement uses TRBV28 and TRBJ2-5; 7 bases map to TRBD1. The DNA end lines up better with TRBJ2-7; the J call may be wrong. CDR3 length equals 13 residues. CDR1 is MDHEN, CDR2 SYDVKM, per germline. Written as DNA, the CDR3 is TGTGCCAGCAACCCGGGACAGTACTACGAGCAGTACTTC. This codes for CASNPGQYYEQYF.

This chain joins TRBV19 and TRBJ1-1; TRBD1 matches at 8 bases. Unmatched junction bases numbered 5, after V lost 9 bases and J lost 5 bases. The CDR3 has 12 amino acids. Germline CDR1 is LNHDA and CDR2 is SQIVND (reference sequence). The CDR3 sequence: CASRQGLTEAFF. As DNA, the CDR3 is TGTGCCAGCCGACAGGGGTTAACTGAAGCTTTCTTT. The whole variable domain, filled in from reference TRBV19 and TRBJ1-1, reads DGGITQSPKYLFRKEGQNVTLSCEQNLNHDAMYWYRQDPGQGLRLIYYSQIVNDFQKGDIAEGYSVSREKKESFPLTVTSAQKNPTAFYLCASRQGLTEAFFGQGTRLTVV.

This chain links TRBV30 with TRBJ1-5; unclear D gene. CDR1 is GTSNPN, CDR2 SVGIG, per germline (reference sequence). The germline V and J ends were trimmed by 1 base and 5 bases, with 12 bases remaining between them. The CDR3 is 14 residues long. CDR3: CAWSATSLDQPQHF. In DNA form, the CDR3 reads TGTGCCTGGAGTGCTACTAGTCTGGATCAGCCCCAGCATTTT.

The chain is built from TRBV5-1 and TRBJ2-5; 9 bases map to TRBD2. The CDR3 is 15 amino acids. With V trimmed by 7 bases and J by 5 bases, 12 bases remained unmatched. Germline CDR1 and CDR2: SGHRS and YFSETQ. CDR3 sequence: CASCSGGSNPETQYF. DNA of the CDR3: TGCGCCAGCTGTAGCGGGGGCTCTAATCCGGAGACCCAGTACTTC. Full variable domain (outside the CDR3, taken from reference TRBV5-1 and TRBJ2-5): KAGVTQTPRYLIKTRGQQVTLSCSPISGHRSVSWYQQTPGQGLQFLFEYFSETQRNKGNFPGRFSGRQFSNSRSEMNVSTLELGDSALYLCASCSGGSNPETQYFGPGTRLLVL.

The chain joins TRBV27 to TRBJ2-2; weak D call: TRBD2 (5 bases). The V end lost 3 bases, the J end lost 5 bases, and 10 bases lay between the germline ends. Germline CDR1 reads MNHEY; CDR2 reads SMNVEV (reference sequence). The length of the CDR3 is 14 residues. In DNA form, the CDR3 reads TGTGCCAGCAGTTTCGGGATGACAACCGGGGAGCTGTTTTTT. Residues: CASSFGMTTGELFF.

The chain has TRBV19 and TRBJ2-7; 8 bases are a match to TRBD1. CDR1 and CDR2 from the germline V gene are LNHDA and SQIVND (reference sequence). There are 16 residues in the CDR3. The ends lost 5 bases at V and 1 base at J; junction bases unmatched: 10. CDR3: CASSAYPGGLSYEQYF. CDR3 bases: TGTGCCAGTAGTGCATACCCAGGGGGCCTTTCCTACGAGCAGTACTTC.

The rearrangement uses TRBV5-5 and TRBJ2-2, with D uncertain. CDR3 size: 17 residues. The V gene lost 4 bases and the J gene lost 0 bases, with 16 bases spanning the gap. The germline gives CDR1 SGHKS, CDR2 YYEKEE (reference sequence). For the CDR3, the DNA is TGTGCCAGCAGCGGCAAAAGACACACCTCGAACACCGGGGAGCTGTTTTTT. Its translation: CASSGKRHTSNTGELFF.

This chain uses TRBV4-3 with TRBJ2-3; D is uncertain. The CDR3 consists of 13 residues. V was shortened by 4 bases and J by 3 bases, with 8 bases between the two germline ends. The germline CDR1 and CDR2 sequences are LGHNA and YSLEER. The CDR3: CASSLQKTDTQYF. DNA of the CDR3: TGCGCCAGCAGCCTACAAAAGACAGATACGCAGTATTTT.